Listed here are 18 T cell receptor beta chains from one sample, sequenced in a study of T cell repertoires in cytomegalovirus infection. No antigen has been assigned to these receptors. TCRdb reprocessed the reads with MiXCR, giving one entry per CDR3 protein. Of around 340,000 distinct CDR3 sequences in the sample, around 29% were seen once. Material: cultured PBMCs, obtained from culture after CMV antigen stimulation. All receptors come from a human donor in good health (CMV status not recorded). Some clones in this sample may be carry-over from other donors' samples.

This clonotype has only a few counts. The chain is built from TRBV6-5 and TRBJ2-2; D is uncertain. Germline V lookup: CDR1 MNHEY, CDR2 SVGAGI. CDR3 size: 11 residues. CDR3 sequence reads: CGRRWTAELFF. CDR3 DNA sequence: TGTGGCCGCAGGTGGACGGCGGAGCTGTTTTTT.

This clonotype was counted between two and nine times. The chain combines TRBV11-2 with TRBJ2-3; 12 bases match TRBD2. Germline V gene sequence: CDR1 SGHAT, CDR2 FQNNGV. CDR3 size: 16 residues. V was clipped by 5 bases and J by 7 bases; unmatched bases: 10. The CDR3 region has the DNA TGTGCCAGCAGCCCCGCCACTAGCGGGGGGAGGCATACGCAGTATTTT. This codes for CASSPATSGGRHTQYF.

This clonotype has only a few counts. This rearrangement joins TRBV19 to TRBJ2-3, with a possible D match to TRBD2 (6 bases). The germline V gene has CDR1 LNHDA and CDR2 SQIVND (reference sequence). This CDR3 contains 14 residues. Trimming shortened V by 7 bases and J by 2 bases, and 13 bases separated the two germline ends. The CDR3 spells CASTLTGDTDTQYF. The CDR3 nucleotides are TGTGCCAGTACCTTAACGGGGGACACAGATACGCAGTATTTT. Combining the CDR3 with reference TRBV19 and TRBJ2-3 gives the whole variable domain DGGITQSPKYLFRKEGQNVTLSCEQNLNHDAMYWYRQDPGQGLRLIYYSQIVNDFQKGDIAEGYSVSREKKESFPLTVTSAQKNPTAFYLCASTLTGDTDTQYFGPGTRLTVL.

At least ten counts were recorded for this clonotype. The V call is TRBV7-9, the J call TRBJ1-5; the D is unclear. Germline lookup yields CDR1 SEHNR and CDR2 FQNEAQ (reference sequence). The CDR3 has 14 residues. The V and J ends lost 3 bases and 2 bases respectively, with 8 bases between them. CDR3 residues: CASSLDDRNQPQHF. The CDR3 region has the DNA TGTGCCAGCAGCTTGGATGACCGCAATCAGCCCCAGCATTTT.

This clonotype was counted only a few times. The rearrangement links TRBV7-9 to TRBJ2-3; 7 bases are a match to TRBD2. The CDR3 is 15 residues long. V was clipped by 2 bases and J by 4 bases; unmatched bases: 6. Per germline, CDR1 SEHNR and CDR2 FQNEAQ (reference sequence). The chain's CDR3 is CASSLTDGGADTQYF. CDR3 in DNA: TGTGCCAGCAGCTTAACCGATGGGGGGGCAGATACGCAGTATTTT.

The CDR3 nucleotides read TGTGCCAGTACCCCCAGTTTCAGTGGAAACACCATATATTTT. Protein sequence: CASTPSFSGNTIYF. This chain uses TRBV19 with TRBJ1-3; D is unclear. CDR1 is LNHDA and CDR2 is SQIVND in the germline V gene (reference sequence). The CDR3 runs to 14 residues. V lost 7 bases to trimming and J lost 3 bases, with 13 bases between them.

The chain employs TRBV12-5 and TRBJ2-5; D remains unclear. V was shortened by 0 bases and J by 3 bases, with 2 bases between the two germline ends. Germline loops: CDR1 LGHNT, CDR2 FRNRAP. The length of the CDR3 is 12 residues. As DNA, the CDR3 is TGTGCTAGTGGTTTGGTAGAAGAGACCCAGTACTTC. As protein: CASGLVEETQYF. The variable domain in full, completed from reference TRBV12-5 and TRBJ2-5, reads DARVTQTPRHKVTEMGQEVTMRCQPILGHNTVFWYRQTMMQGLELLAYFRNRAPLDDSGMPKDRFSAEMPDATLATLKIQPSEPRDSAVYFCASGLVEETQYFGPGTRLLVL.

The CDR3 reads CASSMGLAGPGEQYF. In nucleotides, the CDR3 is TGTGCCAGCAGCATGGGACTAGCGGGGCCGGGGGAGCAGTACTTC. The V and J genes are TRBV27 and TRBJ2-7; TRBD2 matches 13 bases. This CDR3 contains 15 residues. With 6 bases clipped from V and 7 bases from J, the junction kept 9 bases outside the gene matches. CDR1 is MNHEY, CDR2 SMNVEV, per germline (reference sequence).

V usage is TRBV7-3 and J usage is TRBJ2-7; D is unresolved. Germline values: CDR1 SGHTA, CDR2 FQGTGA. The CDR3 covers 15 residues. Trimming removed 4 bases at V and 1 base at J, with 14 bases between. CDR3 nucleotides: TGTGCCAGCAGCTCGCCTAAAAGCGCTTCCTACGAGCAGTACTTC. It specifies CASSSPKSASYEQYF.

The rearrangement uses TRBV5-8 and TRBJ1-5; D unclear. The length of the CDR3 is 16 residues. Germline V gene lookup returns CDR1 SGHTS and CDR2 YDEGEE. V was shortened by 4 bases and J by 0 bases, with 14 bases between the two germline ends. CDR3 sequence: CASSPSYTHSNQPQHF. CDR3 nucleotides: TGTGCCAGCAGCCCCAGTTACACCCATAGCAATCAGCCCCAGCATTTT. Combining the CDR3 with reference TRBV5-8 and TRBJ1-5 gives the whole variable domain EAGVTQSPTHLIKTRGQQATLRCSPISGHTSVYWYQQALGLGLQFLLWYDEGEERNRGNFPPRFSGRQFPNYSSELNVNALELEDSALYLCASSPSYTHSNQPQHFGDGTRLSIL.

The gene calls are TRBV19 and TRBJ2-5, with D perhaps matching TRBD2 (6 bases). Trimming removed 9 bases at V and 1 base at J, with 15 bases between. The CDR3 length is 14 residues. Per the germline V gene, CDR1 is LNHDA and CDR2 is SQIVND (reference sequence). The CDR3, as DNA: TGTGCCAGACATCGGGGAGGTCTCCAAGAGACCCAGTACTTC. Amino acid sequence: CARHRGGLQETQYF.

As DNA, the CDR3 is TGCAGCGCTCGGACAGGTGTAGCCAAAAACATTCAGTACTTC. This translates into CSARTGVAKNIQYF. The chain links TRBV29-1 to TRBJ2-4; 7 nucleotides match TRBD1. V was clipped by 7 bases and J by 0 bases; unmatched bases: 6. The CDR3 covers 14 residues. Germline lookup yields CDR1 SQVTM and CDR2 ANQGSEA.

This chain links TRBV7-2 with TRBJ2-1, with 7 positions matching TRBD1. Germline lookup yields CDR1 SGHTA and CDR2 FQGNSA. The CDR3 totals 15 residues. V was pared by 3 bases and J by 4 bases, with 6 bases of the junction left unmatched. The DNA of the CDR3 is TGTGCCAGCAGCTTCTTCCAGGGGGTATACAATGAGCAGTTCTTC. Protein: CASSFFQGVYNEQFF.

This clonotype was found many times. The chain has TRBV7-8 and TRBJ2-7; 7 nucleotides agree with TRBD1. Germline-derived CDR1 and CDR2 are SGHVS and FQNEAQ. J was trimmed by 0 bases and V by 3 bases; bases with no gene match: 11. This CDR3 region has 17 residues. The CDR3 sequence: CASSFRPPGQFSYEQYF. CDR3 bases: TGTGCCAGCAGCTTCCGGCCGCCGGGACAGTTCTCCTACGAGCAGTACTTC. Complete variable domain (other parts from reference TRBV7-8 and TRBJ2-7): GAGVSQSPRYKVAKRGQDVALRCDPISGHVSLFWYQQALGQGPEFLTYFQNEAQLDKSGLPSDRFFAERPEGSVSTLKIQRTQQEDSAVYLCASSFRPPGQFSYEQYFGPGTRLTVT.

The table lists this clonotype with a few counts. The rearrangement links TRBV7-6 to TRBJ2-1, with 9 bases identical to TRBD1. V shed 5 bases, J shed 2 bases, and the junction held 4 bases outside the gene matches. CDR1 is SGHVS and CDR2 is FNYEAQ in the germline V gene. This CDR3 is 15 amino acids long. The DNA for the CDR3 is TGTGCCAGCAGCCAAGGGACAGGGCCCTACAATGAGCAGTTCTTC. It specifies CASSQGTGPYNEQFF.

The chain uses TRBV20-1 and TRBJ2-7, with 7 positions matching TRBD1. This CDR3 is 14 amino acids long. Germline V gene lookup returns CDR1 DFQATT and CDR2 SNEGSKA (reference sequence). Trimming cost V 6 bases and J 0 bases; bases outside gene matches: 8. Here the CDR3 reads CSAGRQGYSYEQYF. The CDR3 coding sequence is TGCAGTGCCGGACGACAGGGATACTCCTACGAGCAGTACTTC.

Here the CDR3 reads CASRWGRDSPLHF. CDR3 DNA: TGTGCCAGCCGGTGGGGGAGGGATTCACCCCTCCACTTT. The chain recombines TRBV12-3 or TRBV12-4 with TRBJ1-6, with a tentative D call TRBD1 (5 bases). This CDR3 comprises 13 residues. Trimming removed 8 bases from V and 8 bases from J, with 13 bases in between.

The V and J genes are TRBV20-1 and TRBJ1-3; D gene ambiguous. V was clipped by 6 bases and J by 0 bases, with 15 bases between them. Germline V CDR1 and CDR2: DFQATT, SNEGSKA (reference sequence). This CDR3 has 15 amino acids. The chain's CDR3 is CSAKGPSRSGNTIYF. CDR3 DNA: TGCAGTGCCAAGGGCCCCTCACGCTCTGGAAACACCATATATTTT.